These 22 T cell receptor beta chains were all obtained from the same sample, sequenced in a study of T cell repertoires in cytomegalovirus infection. Using its own MiXCR run on the reads, TCRdb lists one record per CDR3 protein. The table shows 200,000 to 250,000 distinct CDR3 sequences, with 12% occurring only once. Sequencing was done on a sample of PBMCs. All receptors come from a human donor in good health (CMV status not recorded). Some clones in this sample may be carry-over from other donors' samples.

Ten or more counts support this clonotype. V is TRBV7-2 and J is TRBJ2-3; no clear D. Trimming left V 3 bases short and J 6 bases short, with 7 bases between. The V gene's germline CDR1 is SGHTA and CDR2 FQGNSA. The CDR3 loop spans 12 amino acids. CDR3 DNA: TGTGCCAGCAGCTTCCCCGGGGATACGCAGTATTTT. Translating gives CASSFPGDTQYF.

This clonotype was detected only a few times. V usage is TRBV20-1 and J usage is TRBJ1-4; possible D gene TRBD1, 5 bases. Germline lookup yields CDR1 DFQATT and CDR2 SNEGSKA (reference sequence). V lost 5 bases and J 5 bases, leaving 21 bases between the germline ends. CDR3 length: 16 amino acids. Here the CDR3 reads CSAPAQTGTLNEKLFF. CDR3 DNA sequence: TGCAGTGCTCCAGCCCAAACCGGGACCTTGAATGAAAAACTGTTTTTT.

In its sample, this clonotype was seen many times. The chain recombines TRBV2 with TRBJ2-2, with no clear D. V gave up 8 bases and J gave up 6 bases, with 13 bases separating them. Germline CDR1 and CDR2: SNHLY and FYNNEI. This CDR3 spans 13 amino acids. In nucleotides, the CDR3 is TGTGCCAGCGCAGGCCTGACGGCCGGGGAGCTGTTTTTT. It yields the protein CASAGLTAGELFF.

In this sample, this clonotype turned up a few times. This chain connects TRBV20-1 to TRBJ1-1; TRBD1 matches 9 bases. The CDR3 covers 14 residues. With 5 bases clipped from V and 6 bases from J, the junction kept 10 bases outside the gene matches. Per the germline V gene, CDR1 is DFQATT and CDR2 is SNEGSKA (reference sequence). The CDR3 reads CSASGTGPGSEAFF. CDR3 bases: TGCAGTGCTTCCGGGACAGGGCCGGGGTCTGAAGCTTTCTTT.

This clonotype came up a few times. J is TRBJ1-2 and V is TRBV25-1; 8 bases match TRBD1. Germline V gene lookup returns CDR1 MGHDK and CDR2 SYGVNS. The junction had 10 bases not matched to a gene; V was cut back by 4 bases and J by 3 bases. The length of the CDR3 is 16 residues. The CDR3 protein is CASSGGRQGSDYGYTF. The CDR3 DNA sequence: TGTGCCAGCAGTGGCGGAAGACAGGGGAGTGACTATGGCTACACCTTC.

This clonotype was observed at least ten times. The chain uses TRBV7-2 and TRBJ2-7; D call uncertain. Germline V gene lookup returns CDR1 SGHTA and CDR2 FQGNSA. With 5 bases removed from V and 9 bases from J, the gap between germline ends came to 14 bases. The CDR3 extends over 12 amino acids. The CDR3 DNA reads TGTGCCAGCAGCCAAATAGGGAAGGGGCAGTACTTC. Protein sequence: CASSQIGKGQYF.

This clonotype was detected only a few times. The rearrangement links TRBV2 to TRBJ2-2; D might be TRBD2 (5 bases). V was cut by 4 bases and J by 3 bases, with 9 bases left in between. Germline V gives CDR1 SNHLY, CDR2 FYNNEI. This CDR3 comprises 14 residues. In DNA form, the CDR3 reads TGTGCCAGCAGTGTTGAGGACTACACCGGGGAGCTGTTTTTT. It codes for CASSVEDYTGELFF.

This clonotype has a count of ten or more. The chain has TRBV7-2 and TRBJ2-2; no definite D call. Trimming removed 2 bases from V and 1 base from J, with 5 bases in between. Germline V gene sequence: CDR1 SGHTA, CDR2 FQGNSA. The CDR3 loop spans 14 amino acids. CDR3 amino acids: CASSLNRNTGELFF. The CDR3 bases are TGTGCCAGCAGCTTAAACAGGAACACCGGGGAGCTGTTTTTT.

V is TRBV4-2 and J is TRBJ2-1; D not certain. V was shortened by 6 bases and J by 0 bases, with 15 bases between the two germline ends. CDR3 length equals 16 residues. In germline, CDR1 is LGHNA, CDR2 YNFKEQ. The CDR3 protein is CASSGIPASSYNEQFF. In DNA form, the CDR3 reads TGTGCCAGCAGTGGGATCCCGGCCTCCTCCTACAATGAGCAGTTCTTC.

This clonotype was counted between two and nine times. V is TRBV13 and J is TRBJ2-7, with 9 bases that match TRBD2. The ends lost 2 bases at V and 7 bases at J; junction bases unmatched: 9. The germline gives CDR1 PRHDT, CDR2 FYEKMQ (reference sequence). This CDR3 comprises 15 residues. The CDR3 region has the DNA TGTGCCAGCAGCTTACGGCTAGCGGGGCCTAGGGAGCAGTACTTC. Amino acids: CASSLRLAGPREQYF.

Of note for this clonotype: This could be a read error, since a much larger clone is one nucleotide away. This rearrangement joins TRBV11-2 to TRBJ2-5; 8 bases map to TRBD1. Germline-derived CDR1 and CDR2 are SGHAT and FQNNGV. The CDR3 totals 18 residues. V lost 2 bases, J lost 0 bases, and 11 bases stayed unmatched. The CDR3 DNA reads as TGTGCCAGCAGCTTAACTCTTCCGACAGGGGCGTACCAAGAGACCCAGTACTTC. The encoded protein is CASSLTLPTGAYQETQYF.

This chain links TRBV5-1 with TRBJ2-2; D may match TRBD1 or TRBD2 (5 bases each). Germline values: CDR1 SGHRS, CDR2 YFSETQ. CDR3 size: 15 residues. V gave up 4 bases and J gave up 2 bases, with 12 bases separating them. DNA for the CDR3: TGCGCCAGCAGCCCAGGGACGCGAAACACCGGGGAGCTGTTTTTT. Amino acids: CASSPGTRNTGELFF.

This clonotype was observed a handful of times. This chain connects TRBV6-2 or TRBV6-3 to TRBJ2-5, with 10 bases matching TRBD1. The CDR3 runs to 15 residues. J lost 5 bases, V lost 6 bases, and 9 bases had no gene match. CDR1 and CDR2 from the germline V gene are MNHEY and SVGEGT. CDR3 in DNA: TGTGCCAGCAGCCGTGGGACAGGGGCAGCCGAGACCCAGTACTTC. Its protein is CASSRGTGAAETQYF.

Ten or more counts support this clonotype. The gene calls are TRBV7-2 and TRBJ1-1, with D maybe TRBD1 (6 bases). The CDR3 contains 13 residues. V dropped 5 bases and J dropped 7 bases, with 14 bases sitting between them. The germline V gene has CDR1 SGHTA and CDR2 FQGNSA. CDR3 DNA: TGTGCCAGCAGCCTATCCAGGGGTAATGAAGCTTTCTTT. Protein sequence: CASSLSRGNEAFF. The whole variable domain, remainder taken from reference TRBV7-2 and TRBJ1-1, is GAGVSQSPSNKVTEKGKDVELRCDPISGHTALYWYRQSLGQGLEFLIYFQGNSAPDKSGLPSDRFSAERTGGSVSTLTIQRTQQEDSAVYLCASSLSRGNEAFFGQGTRLTVV.

This clonotype was seen more than once but under ten times. The V gene is TRBV20-1, the J gene TRBJ2-5; the match to TRBD2 covers 8 bases. From germline, CDR1 is DFQATT and CDR2 SNEGSKA (reference sequence). CDR3 size: 16 residues. Losses at the gene ends were 5 bases for V and 2 bases for J; bases not matched to a gene: 13. The CDR3 region has the DNA TGCAGTGCTTATTCGAGGGGTAGCGGGGTTCAAGAGACCCAGTACTTC. It yields the protein CSAYSRGSGVQETQYF.

This chain links TRBV20-1 with TRBJ2-7; 13 bases fit TRBD2. This CDR3 has 14 residues. In germline, CDR1 is DFQATT, CDR2 SNEGSKA (reference sequence). The ends lost 6 bases at V and 8 bases at J; junction bases unmatched: 10. DNA of the CDR3: TGCAGTGCCCGGGGACTAGCGGGATCGTTGCAGCAGTACTTC. Encoded protein: CSARGLAGSLQQYF.

This clonotype was found many times. The V call is TRBV20-1, the J call TRBJ2-3; D ambiguous. This CDR3 region has 13 residues. Germline CDR1 is DFQATT and CDR2 is SNEGSKA (reference sequence). V shed 1 base and J shed 6 bases, with 11 bases lying between them. CDR3 amino acids: CSARARPGDTQYF. CDR3 DNA: TGCAGTGCTAGAGCGAGACCTGGGGATACGCAGTATTTT.

This clonotype showed up just a few times. J is TRBJ2-3 and V is TRBV20-1; TRBD2 agrees at 10 bases. With V trimmed by 3 bases and J by 6 bases, 9 bases remained unmatched. The length of the CDR3 is 15 residues. Looked up from germline, CDR1 is DFQATT and CDR2 is SNEGSKA (reference sequence). The CDR3 DNA reads TGCAGTGCTAGTAATCTAGCGGGAGTTAAGGATACGCAGTATTTT. Translation gives CSASNLAGVKDTQYF.

The V gene is TRBV4-2, the J gene TRBJ2-1; D may match TRBD1 or TRBD2 (5 bases each). The CDR3 has 15 residues. Trimming left V 1 base short and J 7 bases short, with 14 bases between. Looked up from germline, CDR1 is LGHNA and CDR2 is YNFKEQ. The CDR3 DNA reads TGTGCCAGCAGCCAAGGGACGGGGACCTGGAATGAGCAGTTCTTC. Protein sequence: CASSQGTGTWNEQFF.

This clonotype was seen only a few times. The chain combines TRBV5-1 with TRBJ2-6; no clear D. Germline V gene sequence: CDR1 SGHRS, CDR2 YFSETQ. The CDR3 covers 16 residues. Trimming cost V 4 bases and J 0 bases, with 11 bases left between them. DNA for the CDR3: TGCGCCAGCAGCCAAGGCAGGATCTCTGGGGCCAACGTCCTGACTTTC. Its protein product is CASSQGRISGANVLTF.

This clonotype was seen at least ten times. The chain has TRBV28 and TRBJ2-1, with TRBD2 identical over 13 bases. There are 15 residues in the CDR3. Germline CDR1 and CDR2: MDHEN and SYDVKM. The ends lost 6 bases at V and 9 bases at J; junction bases unmatched: 8. The CDR3 region is CASRLGLAGVSEQFF. In nucleotides, the CDR3 is TGTGCCAGCAGACTCGGACTAGCGGGAGTGAGTGAGCAGTTCTTC.

This clonotype was detected many times. The chain joins TRBV7-9 to TRBJ2-3; 9 nucleotides align to TRBD1. Germline lookup yields CDR1 SEHNR and CDR2 FQNEAQ (reference sequence). The CDR3 has 19 residues. The V gene end was trimmed by 3 bases and the J gene end by 0 bases; junction bases not matched to a gene: 13. This CDR3 reads CASSFPPPRTGASTDTQYF. The CDR3 DNA is TGTGCCAGCAGCTTCCCTCCCCCCAGGACAGGGGCTAGCACAGATACGCAGTATTTT.